These 26 T cell receptor delta chains share one sample of origin, sequenced in a study of γδ T cells in repeated Plasmodium falciparum infection (dated by TCRdb to the early 2020s). To prepare the library, multiplex PCR was applied. For sequencing, an Illumina MiSeq was employed. In TCRdb, clones were called once more from the public reads by CATT, and rows of identical DNA were later combined. The sample table shows about 93,000 delta-chain clones, and 0.75% to 1% are seen once. The ten largest make up around 9.6% of the sample. For bulk TCR repertoire analysis, Vgamma9/Vdelta2+ and Vdelta2-negative gammadelta T cell populations were isolated by flow sorting from peripheral blood mononuclear cells. Sample: gamma-delta T cells from blood. These receptors were taken from a pool of human donors (malaria-infected and uninfected, not separated).

This clone turned up a few times. With only one base between it and a far larger clone, this is likely a read error. This sample includes further DNA sequences coding for the same CDR3. The V call is TRDV2, the J call TRDJ1; D unclear. TCRdb records no J gene; here it was assigned by comparing the DNA to germline. The V and J ends lost 1 base and 0 bases respectively, with 20 bases between them. The germline V gene encodes CDR1 GEAIGNYY and CDR2 EKD. The CDR3 is 18 amino acids. CDR3 sequence: CACDTKYYQPMYTDKLIF. The CDR3 DNA is TGTGCCTGTGACACAAAGTACTACCAGCCGATGTACACCGATAAACTCATCTTT.

This clone was seen only a few times. Given a far larger clone just one base away, this is likely a sequencing read error. The same CDR3 also results from other DNA sequences found in this sample. This chain uses TRDV2 with TRDJ1, with 9 bases that match TRDD3. After removal of 0 bases from V and 2 bases from J, the junction contained 12 bases not matched to a gene. In germline, CDR1 is GEAIGNYY, CDR2 EKD. This CDR3 is 18 amino acids long. CDR3 amino acids: CACDTRTGGLRVTDKLIF. CDR3 coding DNA: TGTGCCTGTGACACCCGTACTGGGGGACTGAGGGTGACCGATAAACTCATCTTT.

A note on this clone: The protein TCRdb gives is from a much larger clone and does not agree with this DNA's translation at residue 9, likely a read error; the protein shown here comes from the DNA. The chain joins TRDV2 to TRDJ3; 10 bases match TRDD3. TCRdb is silent on the J gene; assignment here came from matching the DNA to germline. V lost 3 bases to trimming and J lost 2 bases; unmatched junction nucleotides: 9. CDR3 length: 19 residues. Germline assignment: CDR1 GEAIGNYY and CDR2 EKD. CDR3 bases: TGTGCCTGTGACCCTGGGGGATATCGGGGTGCCTGGGACACCCGACAGATGTTTTTC. This encodes CACDPGGYRGAWDTRQMFF.

This clone has at least ten counts. TCRdb pairs this DNA with a much larger clone's protein that differs at residue 10, likely a read error; the protein shown was translated from the DNA. The chain links TRDV1 to TRDJ1; possibly TRDD2 for D (6 bases). Between the trimmed V and J ends, which lost 3 bases and 0 bases, there was a span of 35 bases. Germline V gene lookup returns CDR1 TSWWSYY and CDR2 QGS. The CDR3 is 23 residues long. CDR3 coding DNA: TGTGCTCTTGGGGATCACATCCCTGTAGCGCCACCGGGGGTCCTACCGTACACCGATAAACTCATCTTT. Translating gives CALGDHIPVAPPGVLPYTDKLIF.

This clone was counted between two and nine times. The protein TCRdb lists belongs to a much larger clone and differs from this DNA's translation at residue 6, which points to a read error; the protein shown is made from the DNA. The V call is TRDV1, the J call TRDJ1, with 10 bases that match TRDD3. TCRdb supplies no J gene; here it was assigned by aligning the nucleotide sequence to germline. J was trimmed by 1 base and V by 2 bases; bases with no gene match: 31. The CDR3 covers 25 residues. CDR1 and CDR2 from the germline V gene are TSWWSYY and QGS. The DNA for the CDR3 is TGTGCTCTTGGGGAATCCACCAATTTTCCTACGCTTTCGACTGACTGGGGGATGGCCACCGATAAACTCATCTTT. This sequence encodes CALGESTNFPTLSTDWGMATDKLIF.

As for this clone: TCRdb assigns this DNA the protein of a much larger clone, which departs from its translation at residue 13; this likely reflects a read error, and the protein shown comes from translating the DNA. J is TRDJ1 and V is TRDV2; TRDD3 aligns across 10 bases. V lost 3 bases, J lost 9 bases, and 15 bases stayed unmatched. CDR3 length equals 16 residues. Germline V lookup: CDR1 GEAIGNYY, CDR2 EKD. CDR3 in DNA: TGTGCCTGTGACCCGTTACTGGGGGATTACAGTGATGAACTCATCTTT. Translating gives CACDPLLGDYSDELIF.

Within the sample, this clone is medium-sized. Other nucleotide sequences in the sample specify the same CDR3. The chain carries TRDV2 and TRDJ1; 12 bases match TRDD3. After removal of 3 bases from V and 0 bases from J, the junction contained 10 bases not matched to a gene. The length of the CDR3 is 18 residues. Germline V gives CDR1 GEAIGNYY, CDR2 EKD. The CDR3 region has the DNA TGTGCCTGTGACCGCTGCGTACTGGGGGATACTTACACCGATAAACTCATCTTT. Amino acid sequence: CACDRCVLGDTYTDKLIF.

Concerning this clone: TCRdb's entry gives the protein of a much larger clone, which mismatches this DNA's translation at residue 10, likely from a read error; the protein reported here is translated from the DNA. This CDR3 reads CACDTVGGGFPYTDKLIF. The CDR3 nucleotides read TGTGCCTGTGACACCGTGGGCGGGGGATTTCCTTACACCGATAAACTCATCTTT. The rearrangement uses TRDV2 and TRDJ1, with 7 bases identical to TRDD3. TCRdb does not report a J gene; here it was assigned by matching the DNA to germline references. CDR3 size: 18 residues. Trimming cost V 0 bases and J 0 bases; bases outside gene matches: 12. Germline CDR1 is GEAIGNYY and CDR2 is EKD.

This clone has a handful of counts. This probably arose from a read error, given a far larger clone one base away. Other DNA sequences in the same sample also yield this CDR3. The J gene is TRDJ1, the V gene TRDV2; 13 positions agree with TRDD3. V dropped 3 bases and J dropped 2; count of bases not matched to a gene: 11. The germline V gene has CDR1 GEAIGNYY and CDR2 EKD. CDR3 size: 18 residues. The DNA for the CDR3 is TGTGCCTGTGACCCCTACTGGGGGATACGGACTGGGACCGATAAACTCATCTTT. As protein: CACDPYWGIRTGTDKLIF.

About this clone: TCRdb's entry gives the protein of a much larger clone, which mismatches this DNA's translation at residue 5, likely from a read error; the protein reported here is translated from the DNA. The chain's CDR3 is CALGGLWPSSRTGDSPYTDKLIF. The CDR3 DNA reads as TGTGCTCTTGGGGGACTTTGGCCTTCCTCCAGAACTGGGGACTCCCCCTACACCGATAAACTCATCTTT. This chain joins TRDV1 and TRDJ1, with D perhaps TRDD2 or TRDD3 (7 bases each). V gave up 4 bases and J gave up 0 bases, with 36 bases separating them. The CDR3 runs to 23 residues. Germline values: CDR1 TSWWSYY, CDR2 QGS.

This clone was counted ten times or more. The rearrangement uses TRDV1 and TRDJ1; perhaps TRDD1 as D (5 bases). Germline V gene lookup returns CDR1 TSWWSYY and CDR2 QGS. The CDR3 is made up of 15 amino acids. V was trimmed by 3 bases and J by 4 bases, leaving 15 bases between them. The CDR3 nucleotides read TGTGCTCTTGGGGAGCAGGTAAATACCAGCGATAAACTCATCTTT. This gives the protein CALGEQVNTSDKLIF.

This clone has only a few counts. TCRdb's listed protein matches a much larger clone and diverges from this DNA's translation at residue 19, likely through a read error; the protein shown comes from the DNA. This chain joins TRDV1 and TRDJ1; 8 bases match TRDD3. The CDR3 is 21 residues long. Germline CDR1 TSWWSYY, CDR2 QGS. In DNA, the CDR3 is TGTGCTCTTGGGGAAAGGATCCGACCTGGGGGACTCTCACAGTACACCGATAAACGCATCTTT. It yields the protein CALGERIRPGGLSQYTDKRIF.

As to this clone: TCRdb's listed protein matches a much larger clone and diverges from this DNA's translation at residue 8, likely through a read error; the protein shown comes from the DNA. This chain uses TRDV2 with TRDJ1, with 8 bases aligning to TRDD3. J was trimmed by 3 bases and V by 0 bases; bases with no gene match: 8. CDR1 and CDR2 (germline): GEAIGNYY, EKD. The CDR3 sequence is 16 residues long. The CDR3 region is CACDTLGEEEADKLIF. CDR3 nucleotide sequence: TGTGCCTGTGACACCCTGGGGGAGGAGGAAGCCGATAAACTCATCTTT.

This clone was recorded many times. V is TRDV1 and J is TRDJ1; 8 bases fit TRDD3. V shed 4 bases, J shed 0 bases, and the junction held 16 bases outside the gene matches. The germline CDR1 and CDR2 sequences are TSWWSYY and QGS. The CDR3 contains 19 residues. This CDR3 reads CALGGKGYWGATYTDKLIF. The CDR3 DNA follows: TGTGCTCTTGGGGGCAAGGGTTACTGGGGGGCCACCTACACCGATAAACTCATCTTT.

This clone was counted ten times or more. The protein given by TCRdb reflects a much larger clone and differs at residue 10 from this DNA's translation, likely from a read error; the protein shown is the DNA's translation. CDR3 DNA: TGTGCCTGTGACACCAACCTAGGGGATGCGGCCGATAAACTCATCTTT. It encodes CACDTNLGDAADKLIF. The genes are TRDV2 and TRDJ1, with D perhaps matching TRDD3 (6 bases). Germline V lookup: CDR1 GEAIGNYY, CDR2 EKD. Trimming took off 0 bases at V and 3 bases at J, with 16 bases between the two ends. The CDR3 has 16 residues.

Only a few counts were recorded for this clone. The translation of this DNA and the TCRdb protein of a much larger clone differ at residue 12, probably owing to a read error; the protein shown here is translated from the DNA. V and J are TRDV2 and TRDJ1; D call uncertain. Matching the DNA to germline supplied the J gene, which TCRdb does not give. There are 15 residues in the CDR3. Germline lookup yields CDR1 GEAIGNYY and CDR2 EKD. The CDR3 coding sequence is TGTGCCTGTGACACGTTGGGTCCCAGGAGCGATAGACTCATCTTT. It is translated as CACDTLGPRSDRLIF.

This clone was seen a few times. V is TRDV2 and J is TRDJ1, with TRDD3 matching 9 bases. The J gene was not available in TCRdb and was assigned here by matching the DNA to germline segments. CDR3 length: 17 amino acids. From germline, CDR1 is GEAIGNYY and CDR2 EKD. V shed 4 bases and J 3 bases; nucleotides not matched to a gene: 14. CDR3 in DNA: TGTGCCTGTGAACCCTTAAGTGCGGGGATACGCGCCGATAAACTCATCTTT. It codes for CACEPLSAGIRADKLIF.

This clone was seen ten or more times. The chain is built from TRDV2 and TRDJ1, with 9 nucleotides matching TRDD3. Germline trimming cut 0 bases from V and 0 bases from J; bases unmatched to any gene: 10. The germline V gene encodes CDR1 GEAIGNYY and CDR2 EKD. There are 18 residues in the CDR3. CDR3 in DNA: TGTGCCTGTGACACCGTAGAAAGACTGGGGGACCACACCGATAAACTCATCTTT. This sequence encodes CACDTVERLGDHTDKLIF.

This clone was observed a handful of times. A far more abundant clone sits one base away, making this likely a read error. The same CDR3 can be traced to other DNA sequences in this sample. The chain joins TRDV1 to TRDJ1; 9 nucleotides align to TRDD3. This CDR3 has 26 residues. J gave up 9 bases and V 4 bases, and 45 bases lay outside the gene matches. The germline V gene has CDR1 TSWWSYY and CDR2 QGS. The CDR3 protein is CALGGIRCIAAPNAGGDLPGDTELIF. The CDR3 region has the DNA TGTGCTCTTGGGGGGATTAGGTGCATAGCTGCACCAAATGCCGGGGGCGATTTGCCTGGGGATACGGAACTCATCTTT.

Points on this clone: The protein that TCRdb holds for this DNA derives from a much larger clone and differs from the translated DNA at residue 5, which likely indicates a read error; the protein shown here is translated from the DNA. This chain links TRDV2 with TRDJ1, with 10 positions matching TRDD3. Germline CDR1 reads GEAIGNYY; CDR2 reads EKD. The CDR3 totals 17 residues. J gave up 0 bases and V 3 bases, and 9 bases lay outside the gene matches. The CDR3 is CACDPITGGFNTDKLIF. In DNA form, the CDR3 reads TGTGCCTGTGACCCTATTACTGGGGGATTTAACACCGATAAACTCATCTTT.

A word on this clone: This DNA's translation differs at residue 6 from TCRdb's protein, which comes from a much larger clone; a read error is likely, and the protein shown is translated from the DNA. The chain employs TRDV2 and TRDJ1, with 11 bases fitting TRDD3. Germline values: CDR1 GEAIGNYY, CDR2 EKD. The CDR3 has 21 residues. Trimming cost V 3 bases and J 2 bases; bases outside gene matches: 22. The CDR3 sequence is CACDPRRLRVLGDRGTDKLIF. The CDR3 nucleotides read TGTGCCTGTGACCCTAGACGCCTTCGAGTACTGGGGGATAGAGGGACCGATAAACTCATCTTT.

This clone was seen a handful of times. The protein in TCRdb stems from a much larger clone and differs at residue 16 from this DNA's translation, likely a read error; here the protein is translated from the DNA. The chain couples TRDV1 to TRDJ1, with 9 bases fitting TRDD2. The CDR3 is made up of 21 amino acids. Germline CDR1 and CDR2: TSWWSYY and QGS. V gave up 0 bases and J gave up 4 bases; unmatched junction bases: 21. Written as DNA, the CDR3 is TGTGCTCTTGGGGAACTAGCCAACCTTCCTACGTCAACGGTTGGAGTCGATAAACTCATCTTT. Amino acid sequence: CALGELANLPTSTVGVDKLIF.

This clone showed up many times. The chain couples TRDV1 to TRDJ1; D may be TRDD2 or TRDD3 (9 bases each). With 0 bases removed from V and 8 bases from J, the gap between germline ends came to 34 bases. Germline loops: CDR1 TSWWSYY, CDR2 QGS. CDR3 length: 21 residues. In nucleotides, the CDR3 is TGTGCTCTTGGGGAACTCCCCCTCAATGGCCTTCCTACTACTGGGGGACGAAAACTCATCTTT. This codes for CALGELPLNGLPTTGGRKLIF.

This clone was detected only a few times. A far larger clone is one nucleotide away, so this likely arose from a read error. At the DNA level, this CDR3 is encoded by other sequences in the same sample as well. The rearrangement uses TRDV1 and TRDJ1; 11 bases are shared with TRDD3. CDR1 and CDR2 (germline): TSWWSYY, QGS. This CDR3 has 28 amino acids. The CDR3: CALGELLVGMLPTRLGDTRESYTDKLIF. Here the CDR3 DNA reads TGTGCTCTTGGGGAACTACTGGTTGGCATGCTTCCTACACGTCTGGGGGATACCCGCGAATCGTACACCGATAAACTCATCTTC.

This clone was found many times. A far larger clone is just one base off, so this is likely a read error. The same CDR3 can be traced to other DNA sequences in this sample. This rearrangement joins TRDV1 to TRDJ1; the match to TRDD2 covers 9 bases. The CDR3 sequence is 20 residues long. In germline, CDR1 is TSWWSYY, CDR2 QGS. In DNA form, the CDR3 reads TGTGCTCTTGGGGTGCCTTCCTACGAGTACTGGTCCCCGAACACTGATAAACTCATCTTT. This encodes CALGVPSYEYWSPNTDKLIF.

Points on this clone: This is likely an artifact of a read error, given a far larger clone one base away. Different DNA sequences within this sample yield the same CDR3. This chain uses TRDV2 with TRDJ1; 7 positions match TRDD3. There are 18 residues in the CDR3. The germline V gene encodes CDR1 GEAIGNYY and CDR2 EKD. In nucleotides, the CDR3 is TGCGCCTGTGACTCAATTGGTACCGGGGGATCGTACACCGATAAACTCATCTTT. Its protein is CACDSIGTGGSYTDKLIF.